The clone carrying this TCR beta chain was found a few times. Its matching antigen is unknown. V was trimmed by 1 base and J by 2 bases, leaving 25 bases between them. CDR1 is SGHAT, CDR2 FQNNGV, per germline. This CDR3 comprises 20 residues. Template switching added a universal primer site; cDNA carried unique molecular identifiers. Each CDR3 protein gets one entry after TCRdb re-called the 5' RACE reads with MiXCR. Among around 470,000 distinct CDR3 sequences listed, around 14% were seen once. This specimen comes from a study of identical twins. Study results and caveats: Findings depended on cross-sectional statistics rather than tracking the same donors. The models gave estimates that fell short of the out-of-frame TCR alpha sharing seen in monozygotic twins. There were fewer insertions in abundant cord blood beta clonotypes, but memory repertoires showed no such pattern.

These data also featured in a second study, about yellow fever vaccine responses in identical twins.

The chain joins TRBV11-2 to TRBJ2-3, with D unresolved. This TCR was sampled from a young woman in good health. The sequenced sample consisted of CD4+ T cells sorted from blood. As DNA, the CDR3 is TGTGCCAGCAGCTTAGTTCTAAGTGGGCTCCCTCGCGGTGACACAGATACGCAGTATTTT. Protein product: CASSLVLSGLPRGDTDTQYF.